This TCR beta chain was profiled in a study of OX40 agonist ivuxolimab in advanced cancers. Study at large: Patients received ivuxolimab, an intravenous treatment, every 2 weeks at 0.01 to 10 mg/kg. Regarding the study as a whole: Among the lowest peripheral clonal expansion occurred in 0.1-3.0 mg/kg partial responders.

Method: immunoSEQ multiplex PCR; TCRdb's copy keeps in-frame clones and lacks some. The table records roughly 70,000 clones, around 88% of them present only once. Worth noting for this clone: Its antigen is still unknown.

This CDR3 has 17 residues. V was pared by 1 base and J by 0 bases, with 13 bases between. CDR1 and CDR2 (germline): LNHDA, SQIVND (reference sequence). The timepoints at which blood was sampled were baseline, cycle 4 day 1, and cycle 7 day 1. The sequence derives from an adult with an advanced solid tumor such as melanoma, head and neck, liver or kidney cancer. The rearrangement links TRBV19 to TRBJ1-3; D not certain. Sequenced material: CD4+ or CD8+ T cells sorted from blood, taken in a trial of the OX40 agonist ivuxolimab. The CDR3 spells CASSIARTPVSGNTIYF. The CDR3 DNA sequence: TGTGCCAGTAGTATAGCCCGGACGCCAGTCTCTGGAAACACCATATATTTT.